The entry that follows covers one TCR beta chain sequence. The antigen remains undetermined. TCRdb re-called the 5' RACE reads with MiXCR, one entry per CDR3 protein. The sample has 690,000 or so distinct CDR3 sequences; over 8.5% are singletons. In germline, CDR1 is ENHRY, CDR2 SYGVKD. V lost 11 bases, J lost 6 bases, and 20 bases lay in between. This CDR3 has 14 residues. This sample was included in a study of identical twins. Points from the study as a whole: Fewer insertions were carried by abundant cord blood beta clonotypes, but none was seen in memory repertoires. It was out-of-frame TCR alpha sharing in monozygotic twins that models underestimated.

This same sample was also part of a study on yellow fever vaccine responses in identical twins.

The chain carries TRBV10-3 and TRBJ1-5; D is ambiguous. Specimen: PBMCs. This sequence was found in a woman under 30 in good health. The DNA of the CDR3 is TGTGCCTCATCTCGGGAGAAGCAATCTCAGCCCCAGCATTTT. Amino acids: CASSREKQSQPQHF.